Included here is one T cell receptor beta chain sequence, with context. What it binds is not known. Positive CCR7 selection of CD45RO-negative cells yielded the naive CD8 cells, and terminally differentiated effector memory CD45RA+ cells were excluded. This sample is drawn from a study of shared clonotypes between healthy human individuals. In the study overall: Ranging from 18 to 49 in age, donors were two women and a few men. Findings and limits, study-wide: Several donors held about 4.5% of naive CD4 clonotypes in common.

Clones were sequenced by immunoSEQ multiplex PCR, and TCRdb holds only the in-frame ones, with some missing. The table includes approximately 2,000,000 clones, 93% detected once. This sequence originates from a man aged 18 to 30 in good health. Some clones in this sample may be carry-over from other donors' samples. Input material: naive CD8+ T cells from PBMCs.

The CDR3 region is CASSLEGDNEQFF. The DNA for the CDR3 is TGTGCCAGCAGTTTGGAGGGAGACAATGAGCAGTTCTTC. The V gene is TRBV27, the J gene TRBJ2-1, with D perhaps matching TRBD2 (6 bases). Germline V CDR1 and CDR2: MNHEY, SMNVEV (reference sequence). This CDR3 is 13 amino acids long. Deletions cut 3 bases from V and 5 bases from J, with 8 bases between.